This TCR beta chain was identified in a study of Graves' ophthalmopathy and Graves' hyperthyroidism. Study background: The study drew peripheral blood at initial diagnosis, before any treatment.

Amplification of TCR beta CDR3 regions used RNA transcripts. An initial RT-PCR round employing HTBI primers preceded a second-round multiplex PCR. A single record per CDR3 protein comes from TCRdb applying MiXCR to the multiplex PCR reads. This table has some 750,000 distinct CDR3 sequences, 35% to 50% appearing once. The germline V gene has CDR1 DFQATT and CDR2 SNEGSKA (reference sequence). V was clipped by 4 bases and J by 2 bases, with 12 bases between them. The CDR3 covers 14 residues. Sequencing input: peripheral blood. V is TRBV20-1 and J is TRBJ1-3; TRBD1 might be the D (6 bases). This clonotype originated in an adult man with Graves' ophthalmopathy. In nucleotides, the CDR3 is TGCAGTGCTACTACAGGGACGACTGGAAACACCATATATTTT. This codes for CSATTGTTGNTIYF.